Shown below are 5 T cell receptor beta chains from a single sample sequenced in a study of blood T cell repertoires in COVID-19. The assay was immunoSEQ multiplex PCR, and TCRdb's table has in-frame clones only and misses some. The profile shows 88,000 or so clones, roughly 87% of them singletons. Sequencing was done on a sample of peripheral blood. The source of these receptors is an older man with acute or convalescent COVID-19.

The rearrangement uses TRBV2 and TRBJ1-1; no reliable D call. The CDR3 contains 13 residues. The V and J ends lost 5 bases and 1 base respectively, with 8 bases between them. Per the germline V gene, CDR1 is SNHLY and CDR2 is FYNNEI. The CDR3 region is CASSSVGNTEAFF. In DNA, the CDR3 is TGTGCCAGCAGTAGCGTAGGGAACACTGAAGCTTTCTTT.

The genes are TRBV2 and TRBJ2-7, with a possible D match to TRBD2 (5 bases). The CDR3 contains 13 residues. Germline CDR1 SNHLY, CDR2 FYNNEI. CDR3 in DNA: TGTGCGAGCGGTGGTCAGTTACCCTACGAGCAGTACTTC. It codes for CASGGQLPYEQYF.

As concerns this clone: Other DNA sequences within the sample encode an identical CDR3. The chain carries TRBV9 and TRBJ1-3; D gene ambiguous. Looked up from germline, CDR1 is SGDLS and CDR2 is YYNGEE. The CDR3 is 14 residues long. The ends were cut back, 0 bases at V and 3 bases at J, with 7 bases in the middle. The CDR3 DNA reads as TGTGCCAGCAGCGTAGGTCTCAGTGGAAACACCATATATTTT. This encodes CASSVGLSGNTIYF.

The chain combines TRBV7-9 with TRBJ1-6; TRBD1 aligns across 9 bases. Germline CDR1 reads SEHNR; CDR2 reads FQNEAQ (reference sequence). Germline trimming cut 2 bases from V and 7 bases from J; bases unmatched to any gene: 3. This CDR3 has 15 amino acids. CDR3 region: CASSLSGQGNSPLHF. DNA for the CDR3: TGTGCCAGCAGCTTATCGGGACAGGGAAATTCACCCCTCCACTTT.

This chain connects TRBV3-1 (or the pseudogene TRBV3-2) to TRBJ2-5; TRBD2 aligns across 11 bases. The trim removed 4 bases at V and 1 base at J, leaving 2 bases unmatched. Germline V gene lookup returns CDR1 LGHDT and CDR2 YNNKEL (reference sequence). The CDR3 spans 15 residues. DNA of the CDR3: TGTGCCAGCAGCCTCCTAGCGGGGGGCCAAGAGACCCAGTACTTC. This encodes CASSLLAGGQETQYF.